One sample yielded the 17 T cell receptor beta chains listed below, sequenced in a study of human T cells and chemical hapten exposure. MiXCR, run by TCRdb on the RACE reads, gives a single entry per CDR3 protein. The repertoire has 90,000 or so distinct CDR3 sequences, 8% to 11% of them found once; the top ten carry 2.2%. Time point here: patch test 1, 2 weeks after DPC sensitization. The treatment: therapeutic diphenylcyclopropenone sensitization with weekly scalp DPC. The specimen was whole blood, collected in connection with sensitization to the hapten diphenylcyclopropenone (DPC). All receptors come from a man aged 35-49 years with alopecia areata. Some clones in this sample may be carry-over from other donors' samples.

This clonotype was seen a few times. This chain uses TRBV14 with TRBJ1-6; D possibly corresponds to TRBD1 (5 bases). V gave up 3 bases and J gave up 0 bases, with 9 bases separating them. CDR1 and CDR2 from the germline V gene are SGHDN and FVKESK. There are 16 residues in the CDR3. The CDR3 DNA reads TGTGCCAGCAGCCAGGGGACCAGCTCCTATAATTCACCCCTCCACTTT. This codes for CASSQGTSSYNSPLHF.

This clonotype showed up just a few times. V is TRBV14 and J is TRBJ2-4; D possibly corresponds to TRBD2 (5 bases). This CDR3 spans 14 amino acids. CDR1 SGHDN and CDR2 FVKESK come from the germline V gene. Trimming removed 1 base from V and 2 bases from J, with 6 bases in between. Written as DNA, the CDR3 is TGTGCCAGCAGCCAAGCGGGGTCCAAAAACATTCAGTACTTC. It is translated as CASSQAGSKNIQYF.

The genes are TRBV6-5 and TRBJ1-4; 9 nucleotides line up with TRBD1. Per germline, CDR1 MNHEY and CDR2 SVGAGI. The CDR3 sequence is 17 residues long. V was pared by 0 bases and J by 2 bases, with 4 bases of the junction left unmatched. The CDR3 loop reads CASSYSGTGTTNEKLFF. The CDR3 DNA reads TGTGCCAGCAGTTACTCCGGGACAGGGACCACTAATGAAAAACTGTTTTTT.

This chain links TRBV5-1 with TRBJ1-6, with TRBD1 matching 10 bases. The V gene end was trimmed by 0 bases and the J gene end by 6 bases; junction bases not matched to a gene: 3. The germline V gene encodes CDR1 SGHRS and CDR2 YFSETQ. The CDR3 contains 16 residues. CDR3 region: CASSLEGDRGNSPLHF. DNA of the CDR3: TGCGCCAGCAGCTTGGAAGGGGACAGGGGTAATTCACCCCTCCACTTT.

This clonotype was counted at least ten times. The chain recombines TRBV28 with TRBJ1-2; no definite D call. The CDR3 has 13 residues. The germline gives CDR1 MDHEN, CDR2 SYDVKM. Trimming removed 1 base at V and 4 bases at J, with 7 bases between. The CDR3 nucleotides are TGTGCCAGCAGTTTATCCGGGCCCTATGGCTACACCTTC. Encoded protein: CASSLSGPYGYTF.

Concerning this clonotype itself: A much larger clone lies a single base off, so this may be a read error. V gene TRBV4-2 combines with J gene TRBJ1-5; the match to TRBD1 covers 7 bases. The CDR3 runs 15 residues. CDR1 and CDR2 (germline): LGHNA, YNFKEQ. CDR3: CASGQDGDRNQPQHF. CDR3 sequence (DNA): TGTGCCAGCGGCCAAGATGGGGACAGAAACCAGCCCCAGCATTTT.

This chain connects TRBV25-1 to TRBJ2-7; D not resolved. The CDR3 covers 11 residues. From germline, CDR1 is MGHDK and CDR2 SYGVNS. The CDR3 region has the DNA TGTGCCAGCAGTTTATCCTACAAGCAGTACGTC. It translates to CASSLSYKQYV.

This clonotype was picked up a small number of times. The chain joins TRBV6-6 to TRBJ1-5; D unclear. CDR1 and CDR2 (germline): MNHNY, SVGAGI (reference sequence). This CDR3 has 16 amino acids. V was shortened by 2 bases and J by 2 bases, with 13 bases between the two germline ends. In nucleotides, the CDR3 is TGTGCCAGCAGTTACCCCCACATTTCGGGCAATCAGCCCCAGCATTTT. It codes for CASSYPHISGNQPQHF.

This clonotype was seen a few times. The J gene is TRBJ2-4, the V gene TRBV7-2; D ambiguous. This CDR3 contains 11 residues. The germline V gene has CDR1 SGHTA and CDR2 FQGNSA. The V and J ends lost 2 bases and 9 bases respectively, with 5 bases between them. CDR3 residues: CASSLIGIQYF. The CDR3 DNA sequence: TGTGCCAGCAGCTTAATCGGCATTCAGTACTTC.

This CDR3 reads CSVVHYGTDTQYF. CDR3 bases: TGCAGCGTTGTACACTACGGCACAGATACGCAGTATTTT. The chain links TRBV29-1 to TRBJ2-3, with D hard to call. This CDR3 has 13 residues. V was shortened by 4 bases and J by 1 base, with 9 bases between the two germline ends. Germline lookup yields CDR1 SQVTM and CDR2 ANQGSEA.

This clonotype has just a few counts. In nucleotides, the CDR3 is TGCAGTGCCGGGGGGCAGGGGTCGACCTACGAGCAGTACTTC. As protein: CSAGGQGSTYEQYF. The rearrangement joins TRBV20-1 to TRBJ2-7; D is perhaps TRBD2 (7 bases). The germline CDR1 and CDR2 sequences are DFQATT and SNEGSKA (reference sequence). The ends were cut back, 6 bases at V and 2 bases at J, with 17 bases in the middle. CDR3 length: 14 amino acids.

This clonotype was detected ten times or more. This sequence joins TRBV7-9 and TRBJ2-1, with 16 bases lining up with TRBD2. Germline V gene data show CDR1 as SEHNR and CDR2 as FQNEAQ (reference sequence). The ends lost 3 bases at V and 5 bases at J; junction bases unmatched: 4. The CDR3 covers 17 residues. In DNA form, the CDR3 reads TGTGCCAGCAGCTTGGGGACTAGCGGGAGGGCGGACAATGAGCAGTTCTTC. It encodes CASSLGTSGRADNEQFF. Using reference TRBV7-9 and TRBJ2-1 for the parts outside the CDR3, the full variable domain is DTGVSQNPRHKITKRGQNVTFRCDPISEHNRLYWYRQTLGQGPEFLTYFQNEAQLEKSRLLSDRFSAERPKGSFSTLEIQRTEQGDSAMYLCASSLGTSGRADNEQFFGPGTRLTVL.

The V call is TRBV6-2 or TRBV6-3, the J call TRBJ2-1, with D perhaps TRBD2 (5 bases). CDR3 length: 14 amino acids. Trimming took 5 bases from V and 2 from J, leaving 10 bases between them. The germline V gene has CDR1 MNHEY and CDR2 SVGEGT. The CDR3 protein is CASSDDYTYNEQFF. CDR3 nucleotide sequence: TGTGCCAGCAGTGACGACTATACCTACAATGAGCAGTTCTTC.

In its sample, this clonotype was seen a few times. The V and J genes are TRBV6-2 or TRBV6-3 and TRBJ2-1; D unresolved. CDR1 is MNHEY, CDR2 SVGEGT, per germline. The CDR3 loop spans 16 amino acids. V was clipped by 2 bases and J by 0 bases, with 11 bases between them. Here the CDR3 DNA reads TGTGCCAGCAGTTACCGTGCAGGTAGCTCCTACAATGAGCAGTTCTTC. Residues: CASSYRAGSSYNEQFF.

In its sample, this clonotype was seen many times. The gene calls are TRBV29-1 and TRBJ2-3; no firm D call. The CDR3 is made up of 14 amino acids. Trimming took off 4 bases at V and 0 bases at J, with 11 bases between the two ends. Germline V lookup: CDR1 SQVTM, CDR2 ANQGSEA. CDR3: CSVARSGSTDTQYF. CDR3 nucleotides: TGCAGCGTTGCCCGCTCGGGCAGCACAGATACGCAGTATTTT.

The CDR3 sequence: CASSPGGTSHEQYF. DNA of the CDR3: TGTGCCAGCAGCCCGGGTGGGACTAGCCACGAGCAGTACTTC. The chain uses TRBV7-2 and TRBJ2-7; 9 bases are shared with TRBD2. CDR3 size: 14 residues. Losses at the gene ends were 5 bases for V and 5 bases for J; bases not matched to a gene: 7. Germline V lookup: CDR1 SGHTA, CDR2 FQGNSA.

This clonotype was counted between two and nine times. This sequence joins TRBV7-2 and TRBJ1-6, with a possible D match to TRBD1 (5 bases). In germline, CDR1 is SGHTA, CDR2 FQGNSA. V dropped 1 base and J dropped 11 bases, with 12 bases sitting between them. The CDR3 is 14 residues long. The CDR3 sequence: CASSLEQGKTPLHF. CDR3 nucleotides: TGTGCCAGCAGCTTAGAGCAGGGTAAAACACCCCTCCACTTT.